This TCR beta chain comes out of a study of blood T cell repertoires in COVID-19. Generated by immunoSEQ multiplex PCR, the TCRdb table keeps only in-frame clones and is missing some. The sample contains about 130,000 clones, about 87% of which appear only once. Sequencing used peripheral blood. The TCR comes from a human donor in a cohort sampled during active COVID-19.

The chain's CDR3 is CASSSDRSQETQYF. The CDR3, as DNA: TGTGCCAGCAGCTCGGACAGGTCCCAAGAGACCCAGTACTTC. The rearrangement uses TRBV7-2 and TRBJ2-5, with TRBD1 identical over 7 bases. Germline assignment: CDR1 SGHTA and CDR2 FQGNSA. The V gene end was trimmed by 4 bases and the J gene end by 1 base; junction bases not matched to a gene: 3. The CDR3 extends over 14 amino acids.